This T cell receptor beta chain was captured by sequencing in a study of identical twins. The CDR3 spans 16 residues. V was clipped by 6 bases and J by 8 bases, with 23 bases between them. Per the germline V gene, CDR1 is MNHEY and CDR2 is SMNVEV (reference sequence). With no exceptions, donors were healthy Caucasians. TCRdb reprocessed the 5' RACE reads with MiXCR, giving one entry per CDR3 protein. The data contain 650,000 to 750,000 distinct CDR3 sequences, approximately 21% of them singletons. This same sample was also part of a study on T cells expressing NK-cell markers.

This receptor was identified in a woman between 18 and 29 years old in good health. V and J are TRBV27 and TRBJ2-1, with D perhaps assigned TRBD1 or TRBD2 (5 bases each). Sequencing used PBMCs. The CDR3 region has the DNA TGTGCCAGCAGGCCTGATCCAGGAAGAGGGGACCATGAGCAGTTCTTC. Protein: CASRPDPGRGDHEQFF.